This T cell receptor beta chain was captured in a study of spatial heterogeneity in lung cancer. This clonotype was seen repeatedly, ten times or more. Time point specified: sample taken at primary tumor resection. Without sorting, whole RNA was sequenced from tumor, nontumor lung or frozen PBMC. The CDR3 is 14 residues long. Trimming stripped 6 bases from V and 5 bases from J, with 16 bases between. Germline assignment: CDR1 MNHEY and CDR2 SVGAGI. TCRdb processed the 5' RACE reads anew with MiXCR; each CDR3 protein has one entry. The sample has around 89,000 distinct CDR3 sequences, 12% seen once. The chain recombines TRBV6-5 with TRBJ1-1; D unclear. The sample in question was PBMCs, obtained at surgery. This TCR derives from a male donor with early-stage non-small cell lung cancer. In DNA, the CDR3 is TGTGCCAGCAGCCTGAAGGGCGGGGTTACTGAAGCTTTCTTT. Translated, it gives CASSLKGGVTEAFF.